This T cell receptor beta chain was documented in a study of T cells in localized non-small cell lung cancer. Regarding the study as a whole: Highest T cell clonality was seen in uninvolved adjacent lung, surpassing that measured in tumor.

Using immunoSEQ multiplex PCR, the repertoire was profiled, and TCRdb retains in-frame clones only, with some absent. This table holds 980 or so clones, 15% to 20% found once. Germline assignment: CDR1 MGHRA and CDR2 YSYEKL. The CDR3 covers 14 residues. The V end was cut by 3 bases, the J end by 1 base, with 9 bases between. To note about this clone: Its antigen is undetermined.

The specimen was lung tumor tissue, collected before any cancer treatment. The clonotype originates from a man aged 40 to 75 with stage II squamous cell lung carcinoma. The chain has TRBV4-1 and TRBJ1-1, with D maybe TRBD1 (6 bases). This CDR3 is CASSHGRGNTEAFF. For the CDR3, the DNA is TGCGCCAGCAGCCACGGCAGGGGGAACACTGAAGCTTTCTTT.